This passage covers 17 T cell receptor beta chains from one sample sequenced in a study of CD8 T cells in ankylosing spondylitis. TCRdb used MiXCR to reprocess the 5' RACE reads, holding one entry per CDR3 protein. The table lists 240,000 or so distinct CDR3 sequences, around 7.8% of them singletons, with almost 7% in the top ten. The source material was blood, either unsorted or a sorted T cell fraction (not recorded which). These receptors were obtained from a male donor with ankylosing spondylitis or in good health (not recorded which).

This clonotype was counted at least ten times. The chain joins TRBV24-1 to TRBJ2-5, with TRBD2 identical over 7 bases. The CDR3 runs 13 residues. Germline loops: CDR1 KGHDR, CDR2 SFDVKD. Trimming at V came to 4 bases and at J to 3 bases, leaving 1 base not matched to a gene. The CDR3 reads CATSEGTKETQYF. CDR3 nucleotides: TGTGCCACCAGTGAAGGGACTAAAGAGACCCAGTACTTC.

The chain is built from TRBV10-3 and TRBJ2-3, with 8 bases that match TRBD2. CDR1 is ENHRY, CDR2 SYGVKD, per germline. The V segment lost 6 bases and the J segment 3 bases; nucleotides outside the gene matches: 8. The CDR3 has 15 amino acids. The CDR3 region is CAISSGGTLTDTQYF. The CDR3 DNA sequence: TGTGCCATCAGCAGCGGGGGCACACTAACAGATACGCAGTATTTT.

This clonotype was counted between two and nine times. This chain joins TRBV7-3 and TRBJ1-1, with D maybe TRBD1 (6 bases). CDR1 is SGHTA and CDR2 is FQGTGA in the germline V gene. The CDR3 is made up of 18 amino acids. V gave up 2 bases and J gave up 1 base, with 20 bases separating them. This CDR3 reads CASSLGAGQTSRNTEAFF. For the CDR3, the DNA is TGTGCCAGCAGCTTAGGTGCGGGACAAACTTCGAGGAACACTGAAGCTTTCTTT.

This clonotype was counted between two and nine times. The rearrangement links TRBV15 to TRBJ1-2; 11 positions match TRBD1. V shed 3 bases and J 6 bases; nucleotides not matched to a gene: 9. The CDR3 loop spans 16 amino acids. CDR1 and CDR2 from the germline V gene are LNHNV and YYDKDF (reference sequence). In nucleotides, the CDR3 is TGTGCCACCAGCAGGGCGGACAGGGGGCGAAGGAATGGCTACACCTTC. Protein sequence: CATSRADRGRRNGYTF.

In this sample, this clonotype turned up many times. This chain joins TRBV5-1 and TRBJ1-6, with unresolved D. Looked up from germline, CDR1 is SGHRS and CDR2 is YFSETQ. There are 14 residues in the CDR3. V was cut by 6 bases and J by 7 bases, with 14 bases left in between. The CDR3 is CASTRDGRNSPLHF. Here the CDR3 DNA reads TGCGCCAGCACCCGTGACGGGAGGAATTCACCCCTCCACTTT.

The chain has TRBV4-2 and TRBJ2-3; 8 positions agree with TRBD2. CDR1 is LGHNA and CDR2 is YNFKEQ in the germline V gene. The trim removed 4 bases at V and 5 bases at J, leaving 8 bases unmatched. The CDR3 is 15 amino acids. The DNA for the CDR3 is TGTGCCAGCAGCCCGACCGCGGGGGGCCGAGATACGCAGTATTTT. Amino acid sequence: CASSPTAGGRDTQYF.

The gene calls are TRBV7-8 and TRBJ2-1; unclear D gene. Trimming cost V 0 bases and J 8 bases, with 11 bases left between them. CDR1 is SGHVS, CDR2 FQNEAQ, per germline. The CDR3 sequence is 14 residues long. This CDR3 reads CASSLAARNHEQFF. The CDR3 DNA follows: TGTGCCAGCAGCTTAGCCGCCCGAAACCATGAGCAGTTCTTC.

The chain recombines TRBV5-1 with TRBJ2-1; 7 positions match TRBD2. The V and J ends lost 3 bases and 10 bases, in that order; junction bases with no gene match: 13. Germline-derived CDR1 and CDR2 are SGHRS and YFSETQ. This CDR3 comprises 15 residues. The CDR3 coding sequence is TGCGCCAGCAGCTCGAGGGAGGGGCCTCAGAGGGAGCAGTTCTTC. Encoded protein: CASSSREGPQREQFF.

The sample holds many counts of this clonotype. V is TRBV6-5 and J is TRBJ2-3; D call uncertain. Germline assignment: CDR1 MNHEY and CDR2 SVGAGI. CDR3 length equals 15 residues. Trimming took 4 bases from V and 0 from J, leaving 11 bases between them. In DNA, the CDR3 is TGTGCCAGCAGTTTGGCGGTGTCTAGCACAGATACGCAGTATTTT. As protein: CASSLAVSSTDTQYF.

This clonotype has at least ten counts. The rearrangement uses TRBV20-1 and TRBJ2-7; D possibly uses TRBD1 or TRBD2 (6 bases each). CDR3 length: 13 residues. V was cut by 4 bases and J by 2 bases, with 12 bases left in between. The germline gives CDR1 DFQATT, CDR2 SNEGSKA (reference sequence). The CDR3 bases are TGCAGTGCTATGGGGGCGGGACCCTACGAGCAGTACTTC. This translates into CSAMGAGPYEQYF.

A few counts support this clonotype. The DNA for the CDR3 is TGCGCCAGCAGCTGGCGGGACAGCCAAAACATTCAGTACTTC. Translated, it gives CASSWRDSQNIQYF. The V gene is TRBV5-1, the J gene TRBJ2-4, with D perhaps matching TRBD1 (7 bases). The V end lost 3 bases, the J end lost 5 bases, and 12 bases lay between the germline ends. CDR1 and CDR2 (germline): SGHRS, YFSETQ. This CDR3 region has 14 residues.

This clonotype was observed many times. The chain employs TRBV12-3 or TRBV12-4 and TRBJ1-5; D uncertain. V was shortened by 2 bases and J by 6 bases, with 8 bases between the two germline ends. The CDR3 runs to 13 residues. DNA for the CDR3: TGTGCCAGCAGTTTAAGTGTCGGTCAGCCCCAGCATTTT. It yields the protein CASSLSVGQPQHF.

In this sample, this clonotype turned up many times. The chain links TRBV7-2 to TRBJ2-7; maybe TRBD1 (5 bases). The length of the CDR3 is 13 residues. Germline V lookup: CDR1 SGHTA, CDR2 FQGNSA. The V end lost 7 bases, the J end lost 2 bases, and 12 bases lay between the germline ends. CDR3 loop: CASMLGPAYEQYF. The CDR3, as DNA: TGTGCCAGCATGCTGGGGCCGGCCTACGAGCAGTACTTC.

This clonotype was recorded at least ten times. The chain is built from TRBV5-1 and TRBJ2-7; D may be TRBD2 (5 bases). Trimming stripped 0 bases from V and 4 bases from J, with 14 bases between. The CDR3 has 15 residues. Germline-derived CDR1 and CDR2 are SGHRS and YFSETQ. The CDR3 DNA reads TGCGCCAGCAGCTTGGGGGCTAGCTCCGCTTACGAGCAGTACTTC. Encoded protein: CASSLGASSAYEQYF.

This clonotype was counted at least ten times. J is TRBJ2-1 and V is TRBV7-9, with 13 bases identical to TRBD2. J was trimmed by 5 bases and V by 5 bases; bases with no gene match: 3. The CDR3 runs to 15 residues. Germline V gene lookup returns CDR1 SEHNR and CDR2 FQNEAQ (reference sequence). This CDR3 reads CASSTTSGRHNEQFF. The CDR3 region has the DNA TGTGCCAGCAGCACGACTAGCGGGAGGCACAATGAGCAGTTCTTC.

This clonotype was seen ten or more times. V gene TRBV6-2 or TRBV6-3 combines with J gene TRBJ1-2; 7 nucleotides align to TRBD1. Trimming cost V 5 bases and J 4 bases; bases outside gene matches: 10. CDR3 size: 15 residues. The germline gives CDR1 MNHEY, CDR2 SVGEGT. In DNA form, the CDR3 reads TGTGCCAGCAGTCGCCCGGGACAGACCTTCTATGGCTACACCTTC. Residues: CASSRPGQTFYGYTF.

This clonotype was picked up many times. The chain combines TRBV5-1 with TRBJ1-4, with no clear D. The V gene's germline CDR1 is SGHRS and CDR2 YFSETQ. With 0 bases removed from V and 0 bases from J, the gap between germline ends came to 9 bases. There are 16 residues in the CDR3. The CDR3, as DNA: TGCGCCAGCAGCTTGGGATCGGGAGCAACTAATGAAAAACTGTTTTTT. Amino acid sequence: CASSLGSGATNEKLFF.